These 12 T cell receptor beta chains originate from one sample sequenced in a study of breast tumors, draining lymph nodes, adjacent tissues. Using its own MiXCR run on the multiplex PCR reads, TCRdb lists one record per CDR3 protein. In the table there are some 120,000 distinct CDR3 sequences, 21% of which are singletons. Breast cancer patients provided tissue from their axillary draining lymph nodes. Sequencing was performed on axillary lymph node tissue. The origin of the receptors is a female donor with breast cancer. Some clones in this sample may be carry-over from other donors' samples.

In this sample, this clonotype turned up a few times. The chain has TRBV28 and TRBJ2-5, with D perhaps matching TRBD2 (8 bases). V lost 11 bases, J lost 0 bases, and 16 bases lay in between. This CDR3 contains 14 residues. Germline V gene lookup returns CDR1 MDHEN and CDR2 SYDVKM. For the CDR3, the DNA is TGTGCCCTCCGGGGGGGACAGTACCAAGAGACCCAGTACTTC. This codes for CALRGGQYQETQYF.

This clonotype was observed a handful of times. The chain has TRBV3-1 and TRBJ2-7; D is possibly TRBD2 (6 bases). The CDR3 length is 14 residues. Germline lookup yields CDR1 LGHDT and CDR2 YNNKEL (reference sequence). The V gene lost 3 bases and the J gene lost 2 bases, with 11 bases spanning the gap. CDR3 amino acids: CASSQGGNPYEQYF. The CDR3 region has the DNA TGTGCCAGCAGCCAGGGCGGGAACCCCTACGAGCAGTACTTC.

The table lists this clonotype with many counts. The genes are TRBV28 and TRBJ2-5, with unresolved D. The CDR3 consists of 11 residues. V was clipped by 7 bases and J by 5 bases, with 8 bases between them. Germline CDR1 is MDHEN and CDR2 is SYDVKM. As DNA, the CDR3 is TGTGCCAGCACCGACATGGAGACCCAGTACTTC. Protein product: CASTDMETQYF.

As regards this clonotype: Its ends do not fully match the called genes, so a read error is possible. The chain has TRBV27 and TRBJ2-2, with a possible D match to TRBD2 (5 bases). CDR1 and CDR2 from the germline V gene are MNHEY and SMNVEV (reference sequence). The CDR3 spans 14 residues. For the CDR3, the DNA is TGTGCCAGCAAGAGCGGAGCGAACGCCGGGGAGCTGTTTTTT. Its protein is CASKSGANAGELFF.

This clonotype was detected ten times or more. J is TRBJ1-3 and V is TRBV6-5; TRBD1 agrees at 7 bases. Germline lookup yields CDR1 MNHEY and CDR2 SVGAGI. V lost 4 bases to trimming and J lost 0 bases; unmatched junction nucleotides: 3. This CDR3 region has 15 residues. The CDR3 DNA reads as TGTGCCAGCAGTTCCCGACAGGGCTCTGGAAACACCATATATTTT. Its translation is CASSSRQGSGNTIYF.

This clonotype showed up just a few times. Because the CDR3 is missing its conserved closing phenylalanine or tryptophan, this is likely a read error. This chain uses TRBV6-4 with TRBJ2-2, with TRBD2 as a possible D gene (5 bases). Germline loops: CDR1 MRHNA, CDR2 SNTAGT. The CDR3 totals 14 residues. Trimming took 6 bases from V and 6 from J, leaving 14 bases between them. This CDR3 is CASRLEPLSGELFS. CDR3 sequence (DNA): TGTGCCAGCAGACTAGAGCCCCTCTCCGGGGAGCTGTTTTCT.

This clonotype was seen ten or more times. The chain couples TRBV18 to TRBJ2-2; no clear D. V shed 5 bases and J shed 4 bases, with 14 bases lying between them. The CDR3 covers 15 residues. Germline CDR1 reads KGHSH; CDR2 reads LQKENI. This CDR3 reads CASSDLIVGTGELFF. CDR3 DNA: TGTGCCAGCTCAGACCTGATAGTGGGCACCGGGGAGCTGTTTTTT.

A few counts support this clonotype. V gene TRBV28 combines with J gene TRBJ2-7; D gene ambiguous. Germline CDR1 reads MDHEN; CDR2 reads SYDVKM. Trimming removed 5 bases at V and 3 bases at J, with 20 bases between. The CDR3 is 16 residues long. The CDR3 loop is CASSHTLTLNYYEQYF. The CDR3 region has the DNA TGTGCCAGCAGTCATACACTAACCCTGAACTACTACGAGCAGTACTTC.

This clonotype was observed many times. V is TRBV5-1 and J is TRBJ2-2; D possibly corresponds to TRBD1 (5 bases). Germline V CDR1 and CDR2: SGHRS, YFSETQ. V gave up 2 bases and J gave up 4 bases, with 12 bases separating them. CDR3 length: 15 amino acids. CDR3: CASSLAVRGTGELFF. The CDR3 coding sequence is TGCGCCAGCAGCTTAGCAGTAAGGGGCACCGGGGAGCTGTTTTTT.

This clonotype was counted only a few times. This chain links TRBV25-1 with TRBJ1-3, with 7 bases fitting TRBD1. Germline V CDR1 and CDR2: MGHDK, SYGVNS. J gave up 2 bases and V 7 bases, and 8 bases lay outside the gene matches. The CDR3 consists of 15 residues. The CDR3 nucleotides are TGTGCCAGCACTGGGGAGGGGGCCACTGGAAACACCATATATTTT. Translated: CASTGEGATGNTIYF.

This clonotype was observed at least ten times. The V call is TRBV5-8, the J call TRBJ2-5, with D tentatively TRBD1 or TRBD2 (5 bases each). V was cut by 6 bases and J by 4 bases, with 13 bases left in between. Germline V gene data show CDR1 as SGHTS and CDR2 as YDEGEE. The CDR3 totals 13 residues. CDR3 sequence (DNA): TGTGCCAGCACCCCCCGAGGGGCAGAGACCCAGTACTTC. Residues: CASTPRGAETQYF.

In the case of this clonotype: A much larger clone differs by one base, so this may be a read error. V is TRBV5-1 and J is TRBJ2-2, with D perhaps matching TRBD1 or TRBD2 (5 bases each). In germline, CDR1 is SGHRS, CDR2 YFSETQ. Trimming removed 7 bases at V and 6 bases at J, with 22 bases between. This CDR3 is built from 16 residues. The CDR3 is CASSLTGAANAGELFF. The CDR3 region has the DNA TGCGCCAGCTCACTTACCGGGGCAGCCAACGCCGGGGAGCTGTTTTTT. Drawing the rest from reference TRBV5-1 and TRBJ2-2, the complete variable domain is KAGVTQTPRYLIKTRGQQVTLSCSPISGHRSVSWYQQTPGQGLQFLFEYFSETQRNKGNFPGRFSGRQFSNSRSEMNVSTLELGDSALYLCASSLTGAANAGELFFGEGSRLTVL.